Shown below are 32 T cell receptor beta chains from a single sample sequenced in a study of T-cell reconstitution after alpha-beta-depleted transplantation in children. Using unique molecular identifiers, the investigators prepared the TCRbeta library. MiXCR was run by TCRdb on the PCR reads, yielding one entry per CDR3 protein. This table has approximately 300,000 distinct CDR3 sequences, around 10% appearing once. This sample comprised peripheral blood, obtained 180 days after TCRalphabeta/CD19-depleted stem cell transplant. All receptors derive from a male patient between 2 and 9 years old who had a stem cell transplant for chronic granulomatous disease, so the T cells may come from the graft donor.

This clonotype was recorded at least ten times. This sequence joins TRBV27 and TRBJ2-7; D uncertain. Germline loops: CDR1 MNHEY, CDR2 SMNVEV (reference sequence). The CDR3 sequence is 11 residues long. V was pared by 5 bases and J by 6 bases, with 8 bases between. CDR3 bases: TGTGCCAGCAGTCACGGACGCGAGCAGTACTTC. It specifies CASSHGREQYF.

This clonotype occurred many times. The chain recombines TRBV20-1 with TRBJ2-4; D might be TRBD2 (6 bases). Germline V gene sequence: CDR1 DFQATT, CDR2 SNEGSKA (reference sequence). Between the trimmed V and J ends, which lost 6 bases and 8 bases, there was a span of 14 bases. The CDR3 has 12 residues. As DNA, the CDR3 is TGCAGTGCGGCGGGATCTAGTTACATTCAGTACTTC. This sequence encodes CSAAGSSYIQYF.

This clonotype has ten or more counts. The rearrangement links TRBV12-3 or TRBV12-4 to TRBJ2-3; TRBD2 matches 12 bases. V was clipped by 6 bases and J by 5 bases; unmatched bases: 12. The CDR3 sequence is 17 residues long. In DNA form, the CDR3 reads TGTGCCAGCAGCCTAGGGGCTAGCGGGGGGGTGGGAGATACGCAGTATTTT. Translation: CASSLGASGGVGDTQYF.

This clonotype was counted ten times or more. The V and J genes are TRBV2 and TRBJ1-5; D possibly corresponds to TRBD1 (5 bases). V was clipped by 1 base and J by 5 bases, with 15 bases between them. Germline V gene lookup returns CDR1 SNHLY and CDR2 FYNNEI. The CDR3 is 16 amino acids. This CDR3 reads CASSEGRRVPYQPQHF. The CDR3 DNA reads TGTGCCAGCAGTGAAGGGCGCAGGGTACCTTATCAGCCCCAGCATTTT.

In the case of this clonotype: An end of the junction differs from the germline gene, which may be a read error. The chain links TRBV3-1 to TRBJ2-3; 8 bases match TRBD2. This CDR3 region has 15 residues. Germline V gene data show CDR1 as LGHDT and CDR2 as YNNKEL (reference sequence). CDR3 region: CAISQAGDRTDTQYF. The CDR3 DNA follows: TGTGCCATCAGCCAAGCGGGGGACCGCACAGATACGCAGTATTTT.

This clonotype came up many times. In DNA, the CDR3 is TGTGCCAGCAGTCCTTCGACTAGCGGAGATAAAGAGTACTTC. Translation: CASSPSTSGDKEYF. V gene TRBV12-3 or TRBV12-4 combines with J gene TRBJ2-7; 9 nucleotides match TRBD2. The ends lost 5 bases at V and 11 bases at J; junction bases unmatched: 13. This CDR3 comprises 14 residues.

Only a few counts were recorded for this clonotype. CDR3 amino acids: CASSRPDRYQETQYF. The CDR3 nucleotides read TGTGCCAGCAGCCGCCCTGACAGGTACCAAGAGACCCAGTACTTC. V gene TRBV5-4 combines with J gene TRBJ2-5; D possibly corresponds to TRBD1 (6 bases). In germline, CDR1 is SGHNT, CDR2 YYREEE (reference sequence). Deletions cut 4 bases from V and 0 bases from J, with 13 bases between. The CDR3 has 15 residues.

The table lists this clonotype with many counts. The chain links TRBV6-5 to TRBJ2-1; TRBD2 matches 13 bases. Germline loops: CDR1 MNHEY, CDR2 SVGAGI. Losses at the gene ends were 6 bases for V and 6 bases for J; bases not matched to a gene: 8. This CDR3 has 16 amino acids. This chain's CDR3 is CASRAPGLAGFNEQFF. CDR3 DNA sequence: TGTGCCAGCAGGGCCCCGGGACTAGCGGGGTTCAATGAGCAGTTCTTC.

The sample holds many counts of this clonotype. The chain employs TRBV5-1 and TRBJ1-6; no clear D gene. Germline CDR1 is SGHRS and CDR2 is YFSETQ. Trimming shortened V by 4 bases and J by 0 bases, and 11 bases separated the two germline ends. This CDR3 spans 16 amino acids. Here the CDR3 reads CASSDGQSSYNSPLHF. DNA of the CDR3: TGCGCCAGCAGCGACGGGCAGAGCTCCTATAATTCACCCCTCCACTTT.

This clonotype has ten or more counts. The chain couples TRBV7-8 to TRBJ1-2; 7 bases match TRBD1. Germline V gene sequence: CDR1 SGHVS, CDR2 FQNEAQ. The CDR3 is 16 residues long. V lost 2 bases, J lost 1 base, and 7 bases stayed unmatched. The CDR3 sequence: CASSLIGQADNYGYTF. The CDR3 DNA follows: TGTGCCAGCAGCTTAATTGGACAGGCCGATAACTATGGCTACACCTTC.

Ten or more counts support this clonotype. The rearrangement joins TRBV2 to TRBJ2-5, with D unresolved. The CDR3 has 11 amino acids. Germline-derived CDR1 and CDR2 are SNHLY and FYNNEI. Trimming left V 8 bases short and J 5 bases short, with 9 bases between. The CDR3 spells CASFRPETQYF. The CDR3, as DNA: TGTGCCAGCTTCCGGCCGGAGACCCAGTACTTC.

The table lists this clonotype with many counts. As DNA, the CDR3 is TGTGCCAGCAGCGTCTATGGTTTCGAGCAGTACTTC. Translated, it gives CASSVYGFEQYF. This sequence joins TRBV7-2 and TRBJ2-7; D gene ambiguous. Trimming cost V 5 bases and J 6 bases, with 11 bases left between them. The CDR3 sequence is 12 residues long. Looked up from germline, CDR1 is SGHTA and CDR2 is FQGNSA.

This clonotype showed up many times. J is TRBJ2-3 and V is TRBV29-1; the D call may be TRBD1 or TRBD2 (5 bases each). This CDR3 is 12 amino acids long. V lost 3 bases and J 3 bases, leaving 7 bases between the germline ends. The germline gives CDR1 SQVTM, CDR2 ANQGSEA. For the CDR3, the DNA is TGCAGCGTTGATGAGGGGACAGATACGCAGTATTTT. Translating gives CSVDEGTDTQYF.

This clonotype was recorded only once. A much larger clone differs from this one at a single base, so this may be a read error. A read error is likely, as this CDR3 ends without the conserved phenylalanine or tryptophan. V and J are TRBV7-9 and TRBJ1-6; D remains ambiguous. Looked up from germline, CDR1 is SEHNR and CDR2 is FQNEAQ (reference sequence). CDR3 length: 14 amino acids. The V end lost 5 bases, the J end lost 8 bases, and 13 bases lay between the germline ends. The DNA for the CDR3 is TGTGCCAGCAGCCCAGCCGGCCCCCATTCACCCCTCCACTAT. Translation: CASSPAGPHSPLHY.

This clonotype was counted ten times or more. This chain uses TRBV12-3 or TRBV12-4 with TRBJ1-4, with D unresolved. The CDR3 runs to 16 residues. The ends were cut back, 3 bases at V and 0 bases at J, with 11 bases in the middle. The CDR3 region has the DNA TGTGCCAGCAGTTTTACGGCCGTTGCAACTAATGAAAAACTGTTTTTT. The encoded protein is CASSFTAVATNEKLFF.

At least ten counts were recorded for this clonotype. The chain carries TRBV20-1 and TRBJ1-2; possible D gene TRBD1, 5 bases. This CDR3 is 12 amino acids long. Per germline, CDR1 DFQATT and CDR2 SNEGSKA (reference sequence). The germline V and J ends were trimmed by 5 bases and 4 bases, with 11 bases remaining between them. CDR3 nucleotides: TGCAGTGCTCTCACCGGGGGCTATGGCTACACCTTC. This codes for CSALTGGYGYTF.

The sample holds many counts of this clonotype. The chain's CDR3 is CASSLALWRAGELFF. CDR3 nucleotides: TGTGCCAGCAGCTTAGCCCTGTGGAGGGCTGGGGAGCTGTTTTTT. The chain joins TRBV7-8 to TRBJ2-2, with a weak D call TRBD2 (6 bases). Germline CDR1 reads SGHVS; CDR2 reads FQNEAQ. The CDR3 consists of 15 residues. Trimming took 0 bases from V and 8 from J, leaving 13 bases between them.

This clonotype was seen many times. The gene calls are TRBV21-1 and TRBJ2-1. TRBV21-1 is labeled a pseudogene. The length of the CDR3 is 14 residues. The CDR3 loop reads CASSKESGYNEQFF. CDR3 nucleotide sequence: TGTGCCAGCAGCAAGGAATCCGGATACAATGAGCAGTTCTTC.

There are many counts of this clonotype. This chain joins TRBV7-8 and TRBJ2-7; 7 nucleotides agree with TRBD1. Germline V gene lookup returns CDR1 SGHVS and CDR2 FQNEAQ. The length of the CDR3 is 14 residues. V trimming: 5 bases; J trimming: 2 bases; junction bases outside the gene matches: 6. CDR3 residues: CASSKGTVPYEQYF. The DNA of the CDR3 is TGTGCCAGCAGCAAAGGGACAGTCCCCTACGAGCAGTACTTC. The full variable domain, completed using reference TRBV7-8 and TRBJ2-7, is GAGVSQSPRYKVAKRGQDVALRCDPISGHVSLFWYQQALGQGPEFLTYFQNEAQLDKSGLPSDRFFAERPEGSVSTLKIQRTQQEDSAVYLCASSKGTVPYEQYFGPGTRLTVT.

Details on this clonotype: One junction end does not reproduce the germline sequence, and a read error may be involved. The chain uses TRBV27 and TRBJ2-7; 9 bases match TRBD2. Germline loops: CDR1 MNHEY, CDR2 SMNVEV (reference sequence). The CDR3 runs to 18 residues. CDR3 coding DNA: TGTGCCAGCCGTTTATTTTTCGGAGGGACTAGCTCTCGGTACGAGCAGTACTTC. Protein sequence: CASRLFFGGTSSRYEQYF.

This clonotype was observed at least ten times. This chain uses TRBV6-2 or TRBV6-3 with TRBJ1-5, with TRBD1 as a possible D gene (6 bases). CDR1 is MNHEY, CDR2 SVGEGT, per germline. The CDR3 is 15 amino acids. With 0 bases removed from V and 3 bases from J, the gap between germline ends came to 9 bases. As DNA, the CDR3 is TGTGCCAGCAGTTACTCCGGACAGAACAATCAGCCCCAGCATTTT. Encoded protein: CASSYSGQNNQPQHF.

This clonotype has ten or more counts. CDR3 coding DNA: TGTGCCAGCAGTTTCTCACATAGCGGGAGGAGGGAGACCCAGTACTTC. This codes for CASSFSHSGRRETQYF. V and J are TRBV12-3 or TRBV12-4 and TRBJ2-5; 10 positions match TRBD2. This CDR3 has 16 residues. Trimming cost V 3 bases and J 5 bases; bases outside gene matches: 9.

In the case of this clonotype: This may be a read error: a much more frequent sequence differs by one nucleotide. The chain uses TRBV5-1 and TRBJ2-5; unclear D gene. V dropped 6 bases and J dropped 3 bases, with 15 bases sitting between them. This CDR3 contains 14 residues. CDR1 SGHRS and CDR2 YFSETQ come from the germline V gene. CDR3 nucleotides: TGCGCCAGCATCCCGGAAACAGTGAAAGAGACCCAGTACTTC. Translation: CASIPETVKETQYF.

There are many counts of this clonotype. The V and J genes are TRBV7-9 and TRBJ2-1; 8 bases are a match to TRBD2. V was clipped by 1 base and J by 7 bases; unmatched bases: 15. There are 18 residues in the CDR3. In germline, CDR1 is SEHNR, CDR2 FQNEAQ (reference sequence). This CDR3 reads CASSLGSELAGTGNEQFF. The CDR3 DNA is TGTGCCAGCAGCTTAGGAAGTGAATTAGCGGGAACCGGGAATGAGCAGTTCTTC.

This clonotype was found many times. The chain uses TRBV7-2 and TRBJ2-3, with TRBD1 as a possible D gene (6 bases). This CDR3 is built from 15 residues. V lost 5 bases and J 2 bases, leaving 14 bases between the germline ends. CDR1 and CDR2 (germline): SGHTA, FQGNSA. The CDR3 loop is CASSLGQSFTDTQYF. CDR3 DNA sequence: TGTGCCAGCAGCCTTGGACAGTCCTTCACAGATACGCAGTATTTT.

This clonotype has ten or more counts. The CDR3 DNA is TGTGCCATCGGGGTAGGGACAAGCTCCTACGAGCAGTACTTC. It codes for CAIGVGTSSYEQYF. The chain has TRBV10-3 and TRBJ2-7; D possibly corresponds to TRBD1 (6 bases). CDR3 size: 14 residues. Trimming took off 8 bases at V and 0 bases at J, with 14 bases between the two ends. Germline assignment: CDR1 ENHRY and CDR2 SYGVKD.

This clonotype was counted many times. The chain couples TRBV5-1 to TRBJ1-4; maybe TRBD1 (5 bases). V was trimmed by 4 bases and J by 5 bases, leaving 15 bases between them. CDR3 size: 15 residues. CDR1 and CDR2 (germline): SGHRS, YFSETQ. The chain's CDR3 is CASSTGRVGNEKLFF. The CDR3 nucleotides read TGCGCCAGCAGCACCGGCAGGGTGGGGAATGAAAAACTGTTTTTT.

This clonotype was detected ten times or more. This chain joins TRBV29-1 and TRBJ2-7; TRBD2 agrees at 8 bases. The trim removed 6 bases at V and 0 bases at J, leaving 1 base unmatched. Germline values: CDR1 SQVTM, CDR2 ANQGSEA. The CDR3 is 12 amino acids. The CDR3 DNA reads TGCAGCGTCGGGAGGGCCTCCTACGAGCAGTACTTC. Protein sequence: CSVGRASYEQYF.

This clonotype was observed a handful of times. The rearrangement uses TRBV3-1 and TRBJ2-3, with 9 bases aligning to TRBD2. Trimming at V came to 1 base and at J to 5 bases, leaving 4 bases not matched to a gene. Germline assignment: CDR1 LGHDT and CDR2 YNNKEL (reference sequence). The CDR3 runs to 15 residues. This CDR3 reads CASSQVVLAGDTQYF. The CDR3 DNA is TGTGCCAGCAGCCAAGTTGTACTAGCGGGAGATACGCAGTATTTT.

This clonotype was counted ten times or more. The chain joins TRBV12-3 or TRBV12-4 to TRBJ2-7; 8 positions match TRBD1. The CDR3 extends over 15 amino acids. Trimming took 4 bases from V and 4 from J; bases not matched to a gene: 9. CDR3 nucleotides: TGTGCCAGCAGTTCCCCGGACAGGGCCAGATACGAGCAGTACTTC. It encodes CASSSPDRARYEQYF.

The table lists this clonotype with many counts. An end of the junction differs from the germline gene, which may be a read error. The chain combines TRBV27 with TRBJ1-1; no definite D call. This CDR3 has 10 residues. The V gene's germline CDR1 is MNHEY and CDR2 SMNVEV (reference sequence). CDR3 in DNA: TGTGCCAGCAGTTTAGGGTATATGCGGTTT. This translates into CASSLGYMRF.

This clonotype appeared a few times. The chain recombines TRBV29-1 with TRBJ2-5; no definite D call. The germline CDR1 and CDR2 sequences are SQVTM and ANQGSEA. Trimming shortened V by 0 bases and J by 5 bases, and 10 bases separated the two germline ends. The CDR3 covers 13 residues. The CDR3 DNA follows: TGCAGCGTTGAAGATCTTAATCCGGAGACCCAGTACTTC. Its protein product is CSVEDLNPETQYF.